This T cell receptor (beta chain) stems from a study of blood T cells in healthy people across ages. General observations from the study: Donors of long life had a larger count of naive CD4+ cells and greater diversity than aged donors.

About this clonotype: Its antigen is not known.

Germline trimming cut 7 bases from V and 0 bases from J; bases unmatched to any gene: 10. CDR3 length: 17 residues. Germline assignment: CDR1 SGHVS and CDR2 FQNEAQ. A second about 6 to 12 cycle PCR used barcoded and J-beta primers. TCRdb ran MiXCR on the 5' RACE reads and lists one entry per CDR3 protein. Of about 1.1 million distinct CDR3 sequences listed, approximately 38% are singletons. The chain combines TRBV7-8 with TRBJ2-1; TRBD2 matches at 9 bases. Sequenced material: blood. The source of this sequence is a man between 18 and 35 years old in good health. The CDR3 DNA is TGTGCCAGCACCCCGCGGGAGGGATTTACCTCCTACAATGAGCAGTTCTTC. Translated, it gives CASTPREGFTSYNEQFF.